This record concerns one TCR beta chain sequence. This clonotype came up many times. The antigen it recognizes is unknown. Per-base quality was not reported, and no clone a single base away is much larger than it. The data originate from a study of glioma-infiltrating T cells (dated by TCRdb to 2016 to 2017). Turning to the overall study: TCR alpha- and beta-chain repertoires were sequenced from glioma tissue, non-neoplastic brain tissue and matched peripheral blood mononuclear cells. Each tissue-infiltrating repertoire was compared with the same patient's peripheral blood repertoire to measure divergence between tissue and blood T-cell populations. Three low-grade glioma patients, roughly 8 primary glioblastoma patients and three non-glioma patients contributing non-neoplastic brain tissue were included in the paired cohort. What the work shows at the level of the full study, not this receptor alone: VJ-independent divergence between tissue and blood was lower than expected in non-neoplastic patients but higher than expected in all gliomas, particularly low-grade gliomas. Small numbers underpinned the group comparisons: under ten glioblastoma patients, three low-grade glioma patients and three non-neoplastic patients. Very few CDR3 sequences were shared between tissue and blood, attributed to high CDR3 diversity and limited sampling.

In the germline V gene, CDR1 corresponds to SGHTA and CDR2 to FQGNSA. From the cysteine up to the phenylalanine, the CDR3 has a length of 16 residues. Of all the DNA, just the CDR3 is kept, 48 bases in frame from base 1. The germline ends are 13 bases apart after V is trimmed by 1 base and J by 1 base. TCR alpha and beta CDR3 regions were amplified with the iRepertoire nested amplicon-rescue multiplex PCR (arm-PCR) platform from RNA. The input for one-step reverse transcription and amplification was about 100-450 ng of tissue mRNA or PBMC total RNA. Following bead purification, Illumina adapters were added through a secondary multiplex PCR, and the libraries were then gel-purified between 200 and 400 bp. Demultiplexing relied on internal 6-nucleotide barcodes carried by the libraries. Libraries were sequenced on an Illumina MiSeq with 2x220 or 2x250 nucleotide paired-end reads. In the paper's pipeline: FLASH 1.2.11 was used to merge paired reads, and BWA-MEM then aligned the reads to the GRCh37 human genome before TRA and TRB reads were extracted. An IMGT-derived reference of cassette sequences and CDR3 motifs, with pseudogenes included, was used for V and J assignment. Reads were translated in three frames, and productive CDR3s were defined as those with a C...FGXG motif and no stop codons. A clonotype was defined as a unique combination of a V-J cassette pair and a CDR3 amino acid sequence. Hamming distance filtering was applied to reads, with thresholds set by the sequence error rate of each sample in mapped regions. TCRdb handled the public reads itself, with Q25 trimming in fastp and clone calling in MiXCR, and kept productive beta chains. Rows with one shared CDR3 protein collapse into an entry with the most common genes and DNA. The V and J calls reflect TCRdb's pipeline rather than the authors' work. This sample has about 190,000 distinct CDR3 sequences in its table, and over 25% of those were observed once. Of the sample, around 20% falls within the top ten clones.

The sequence links TRBV7-2 to TRBJ2-5, with the D gene not confidently named. This receptor was taken from a human donor with low-grade glioma or glioblastoma, undergoing nonglioma brain surgery, or in good health (not recorded which). Sequencing used glioma tissue, nonneoplastic brain tissue, or PBMCs (not recorded which). In nucleotide form, the sequence is TGTGCCAGCAGCTTAGGGTTAGGGCAGAGCCAAGAGACCCAGTACTTC. Its protein is CASSLGLGQSQETQYF.